The 7 T cell receptor beta chains below come from one sample, sequenced in a study of T cell repertoires in cytomegalovirus infection. TCRdb re-analysed the reads in MiXCR, keeping a single row per CDR3 protein. The sample lists roughly 140,000 distinct CDR3 sequences, around 22% seen once, with around 9.9% in the top ten. The sequenced material came from PBMCs. These receptors were obtained from a human donor in good health (CMV status not recorded). Some clones in this sample may be carry-over from other donors' samples.

The chain couples TRBV20-1 to TRBJ2-5; 10 bases match TRBD2. CDR1 DFQATT and CDR2 SNEGSKA come from the germline V gene (reference sequence). Trimming removed 3 bases from V and 4 bases from J; junction bases left unmatched: 8. The length of the CDR3 is 15 residues. CDR3 protein: CSASASGRVIETQYF. The CDR3 DNA reads as TGCAGTGCTAGTGCGAGCGGGAGGGTCATAGAGACCCAGTACTTC.

The chain combines TRBV28 with TRBJ1-5; 8 bases map to TRBD1. Trimming at V came to 10 bases and at J to 4 bases, leaving 9 bases not matched to a gene. Germline CDR1 and CDR2: MDHEN and SYDVKM. The CDR3 runs 14 residues. CDR3 in DNA: TGTGCCACCGCAGCAGGGGGCTTTAATCAGCCCCAGCATTTT. It yields the protein CATAAGGFNQPQHF.

This clonotype was seen a handful of times. The rearrangement uses TRBV7-2 and TRBJ2-1, with D unclear. The CDR3 contains 13 residues. Trimming took 6 bases from V and 2 from J, leaving 8 bases between them. Germline V gene sequence: CDR1 SGHTA, CDR2 FQGNSA. The CDR3 here is CASRLIPYNEQFF. The CDR3 nucleotides read TGTGCCAGCAGGTTAATACCCTACAATGAGCAGTTCTTC.

This clonotype has only a few counts. The chain employs TRBV29-1 and TRBJ2-7; D perhaps matches TRBD1 (5 bases). CDR1 is SQVTM and CDR2 is ANQGSEA in the germline V gene. The CDR3 covers 12 residues. Trimming cost V 0 bases and J 7 bases, with 10 bases left between them. The CDR3 loop is CSVEERKGEQYF. In DNA, the CDR3 is TGCAGCGTTGAAGAGAGGAAGGGGGAGCAGTACTTC.

At least ten counts were recorded for this clonotype. The chain joins TRBV7-8 to TRBJ1-4, with TRBD1 as a possible D gene (5 bases). The CDR3 length is 15 residues. V lost 4 bases and J lost 8, with 17 bases in between. CDR1 and CDR2 from the germline V gene are SGHVS and FQNEAQ. CDR3 in amino acids: CASSSYRMPGEKLFF. DNA for the CDR3: TGTGCCAGCAGCTCATACAGGATGCCCGGCGAAAAACTGTTTTTT.

This clonotype appeared many times. CDR3 DNA: TGTGCCAGCAGCTCTAGCGAGAGCACAGATACGCAGTATTTT. The encoded protein is CASSSSESTDTQYF. The chain employs TRBV7-8 and TRBJ2-3; D may be TRBD2 (6 bases). The V end was cut by 4 bases, the J end by 0 bases, with 8 bases between. Germline V gives CDR1 SGHVS, CDR2 FQNEAQ. This CDR3 is 14 amino acids long.

The chain recombines TRBV20-1 with TRBJ1-1, with D unclear. The CDR3 loop spans 16 amino acids. Trimming pared 0 bases from V and 0 bases from J, leaving 14 bases between. The germline V gene has CDR1 DFQATT and CDR2 SNEGSKA (reference sequence). The CDR3 spells CSARDPQPNMNTEAFF. For the CDR3, the DNA is TGCAGTGCTAGAGATCCACAGCCTAATATGAACACTGAAGCTTTCTTT.